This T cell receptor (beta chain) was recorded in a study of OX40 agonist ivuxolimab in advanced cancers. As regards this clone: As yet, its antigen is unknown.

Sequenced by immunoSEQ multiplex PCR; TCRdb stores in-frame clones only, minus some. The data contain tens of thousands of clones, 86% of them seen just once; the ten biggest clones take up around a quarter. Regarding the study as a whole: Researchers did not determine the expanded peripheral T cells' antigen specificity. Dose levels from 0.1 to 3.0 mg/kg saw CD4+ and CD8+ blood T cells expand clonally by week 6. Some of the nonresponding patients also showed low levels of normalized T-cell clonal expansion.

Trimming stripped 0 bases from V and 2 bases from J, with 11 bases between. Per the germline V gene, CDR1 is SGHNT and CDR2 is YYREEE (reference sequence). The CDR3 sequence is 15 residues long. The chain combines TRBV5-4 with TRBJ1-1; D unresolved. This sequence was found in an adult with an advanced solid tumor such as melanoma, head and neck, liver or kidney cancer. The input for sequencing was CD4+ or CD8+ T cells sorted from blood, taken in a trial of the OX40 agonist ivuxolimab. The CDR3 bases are TGTGCCAGCAGCTTGGGTGCAGACGTTAACACTGAAGCTTTCTTT. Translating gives CASSLGADVNTEAFF.